This T cell receptor beta chain was sequenced for a study of blood T cell repertoires in COVID-19. Study context: Material from acute and convalescent COVID-19 was sourced from the United States, Italy and Spain. T cells, B-cell-depleted T cells, or PBMCs supplied cDNA or gDNA.

Germline V gene lookup returns CDR1 SGHDT and CDR2 YYEEEE. The CDR3 contains 14 residues. V shed 3 bases and J 7 bases; nucleotides not matched to a gene: 5. As originally analysed: Amplification of reference gene primers was used by the study to estimate nucleated cell counts. Here immunoSEQ multiplex PCR was the method, and the copy in TCRdb shows in-frame clones only, minus some. For V, J and clone size, that table is used; D and trimming come from the DNA. The sample has some 150,000 clones, over 80% seen once. V usage is TRBV5-6 and J usage is TRBJ1-5, with 9 bases matching TRBD1. The sample comprised peripheral blood. This clonotype was sampled from a middle-aged woman with active or convalescent COVID-19. The CDR3 sequence is CASSWGTGKQPQHF. The DNA for the CDR3 is TGTGCCAGCAGCTGGGGGACAGGGAAGCAGCCCCAGCATTTT. The full variable domain, with the rest looked up from reference TRBV5-6 and TRBJ1-5, is DAGVTQSPTHLIKTRGQQVTLRCSPKSGHDTVSWYQQALGQGPQFIFQYYEEEERQRGNFPDRFSGHQFPNYSSELNVNALLLGDSALYLCASSWGTGKQPQHFGDGTRLSIL.